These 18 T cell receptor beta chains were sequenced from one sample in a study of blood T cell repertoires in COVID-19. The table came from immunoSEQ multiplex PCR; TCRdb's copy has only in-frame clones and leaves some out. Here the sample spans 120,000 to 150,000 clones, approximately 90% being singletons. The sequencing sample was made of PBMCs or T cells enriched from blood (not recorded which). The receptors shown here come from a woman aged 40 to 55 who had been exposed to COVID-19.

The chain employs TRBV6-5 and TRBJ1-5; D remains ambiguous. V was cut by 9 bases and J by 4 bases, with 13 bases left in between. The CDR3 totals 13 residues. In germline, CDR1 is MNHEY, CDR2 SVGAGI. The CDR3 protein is CASCLEANQPQHF. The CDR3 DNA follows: TGTGCCAGTTGCCTAGAAGCAAATCAGCCCCAGCATTTT.

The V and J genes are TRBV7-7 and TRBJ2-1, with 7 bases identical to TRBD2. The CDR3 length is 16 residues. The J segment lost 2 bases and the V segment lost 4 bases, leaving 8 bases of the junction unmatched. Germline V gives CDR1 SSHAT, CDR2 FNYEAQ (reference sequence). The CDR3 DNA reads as TGTGCCAGCAGCTCCAACCTGCGGGAGCCCTACAATGAGCAGTTCTTC. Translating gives CASSSNLREPYNEQFF.

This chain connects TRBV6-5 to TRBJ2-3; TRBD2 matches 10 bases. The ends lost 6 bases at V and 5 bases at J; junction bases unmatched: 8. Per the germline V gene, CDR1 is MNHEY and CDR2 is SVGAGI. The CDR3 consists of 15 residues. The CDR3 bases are TGTGCCAGCAGGACGGAGCGGGGGGGAAGAGATACGCAGTATTTT. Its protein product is CASRTERGGRDTQYF.

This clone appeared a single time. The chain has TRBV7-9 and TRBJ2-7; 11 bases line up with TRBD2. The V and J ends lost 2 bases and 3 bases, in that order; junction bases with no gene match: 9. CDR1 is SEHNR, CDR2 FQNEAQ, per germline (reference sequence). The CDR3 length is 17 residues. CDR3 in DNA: TGTGCCAGCAGCTTATTCCGCCCTAGCGGGAGGATCTACGAGCAGTACTTC. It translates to CASSLFRPSGRIYEQYF.

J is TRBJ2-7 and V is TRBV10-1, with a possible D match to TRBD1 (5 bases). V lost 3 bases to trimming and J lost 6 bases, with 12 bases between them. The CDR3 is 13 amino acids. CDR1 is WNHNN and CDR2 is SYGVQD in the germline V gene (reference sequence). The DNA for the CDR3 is TGCGCCAGCAGTGAAGGGGCCAGTCTCGAGCAGTACTTC. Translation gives CASSEGASLEQYF.

For the CDR3, the DNA is TGTGCCAGGGTTGGACACGTCTTTCCCTACGAGCAGTACTTC. Amino acid sequence: CARVGHVFPYEQYF. The chain links TRBV19 to TRBJ2-7; D is perhaps TRBD1 (5 bases). The CDR3 has 14 amino acids. V shed 9 bases and J shed 2 bases, with 17 bases lying between them. Germline values: CDR1 LNHDA, CDR2 SQIVND (reference sequence).

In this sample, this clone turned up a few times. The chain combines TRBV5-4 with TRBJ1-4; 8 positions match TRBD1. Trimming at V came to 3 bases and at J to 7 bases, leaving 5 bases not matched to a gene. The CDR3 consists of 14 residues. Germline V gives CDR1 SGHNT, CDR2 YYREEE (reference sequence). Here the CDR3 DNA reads TGTGCCAGCAGCTATACAGGGGGAGGTGAAAAACTGTTTTTT. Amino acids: CASSYTGGGEKLFF.

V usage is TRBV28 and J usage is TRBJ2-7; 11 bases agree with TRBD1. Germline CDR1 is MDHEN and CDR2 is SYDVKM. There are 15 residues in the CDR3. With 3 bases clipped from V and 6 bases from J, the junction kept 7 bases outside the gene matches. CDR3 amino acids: CASSFQGDRGGEQYF. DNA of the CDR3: TGTGCCAGCAGTTTTCAGGGGGACAGGGGGGGCGAGCAGTACTTC.

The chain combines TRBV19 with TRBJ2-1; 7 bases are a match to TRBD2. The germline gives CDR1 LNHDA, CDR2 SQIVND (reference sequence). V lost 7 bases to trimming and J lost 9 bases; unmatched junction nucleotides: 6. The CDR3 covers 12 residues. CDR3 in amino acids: CASTLSGTEQFF. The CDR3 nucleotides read TGTGCCAGTACCCTGAGCGGGACTGAGCAGTTCTTC.

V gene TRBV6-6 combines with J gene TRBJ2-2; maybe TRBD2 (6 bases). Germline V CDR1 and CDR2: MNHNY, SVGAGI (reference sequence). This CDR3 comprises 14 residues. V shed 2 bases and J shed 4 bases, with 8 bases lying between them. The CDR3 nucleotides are TGTGCCAGCAGTTACGCGGGGACCACCGGGGAGCTGTTTTTT. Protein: CASSYAGTTGELFF.

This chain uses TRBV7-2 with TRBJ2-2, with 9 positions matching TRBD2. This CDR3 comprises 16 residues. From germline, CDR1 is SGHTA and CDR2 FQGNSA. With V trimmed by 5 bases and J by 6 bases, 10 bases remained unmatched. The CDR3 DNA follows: TGTGCCAGCAGCCCCCTGGTGCGGGGGGGCCCCGGGGAGCTGTTTTTT. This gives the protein CASSPLVRGGPGELFF. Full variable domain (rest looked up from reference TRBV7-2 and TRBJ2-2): GAGVSQSPSNKVTEKGKDVELRCDPISGHTALYWYRQSLGQGLEFLIYFQGNSAPDKSGLPSDRFSAERTGGSVSTLTIQRTQQEDSAVYLCASSPLVRGGPGELFFGEGSRLTVL.

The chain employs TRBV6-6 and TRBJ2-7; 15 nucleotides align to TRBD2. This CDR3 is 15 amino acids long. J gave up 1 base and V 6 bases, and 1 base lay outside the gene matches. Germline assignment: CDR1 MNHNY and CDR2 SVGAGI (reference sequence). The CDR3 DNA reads TGTGCCAGCAGGGGACTAGCGGGGGGTTCCTACGAGCAGTACTTC. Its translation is CASRGLAGGSYEQYF.

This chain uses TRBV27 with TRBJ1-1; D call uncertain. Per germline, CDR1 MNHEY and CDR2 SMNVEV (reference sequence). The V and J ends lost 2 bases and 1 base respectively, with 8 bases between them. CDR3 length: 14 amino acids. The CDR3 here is CASSLRTANTEAFF. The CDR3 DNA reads TGTGCCAGCAGTTTACGAACAGCGAACACTGAAGCTTTCTTT.

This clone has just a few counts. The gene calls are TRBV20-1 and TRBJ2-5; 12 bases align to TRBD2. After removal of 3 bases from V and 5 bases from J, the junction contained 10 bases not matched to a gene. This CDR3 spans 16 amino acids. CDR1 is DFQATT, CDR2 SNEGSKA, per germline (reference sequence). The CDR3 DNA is TGCAGTGCTAGTCCTTCTAGCGGGGGGGCCGGGGAGACCCAGTACTTC. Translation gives CSASPSSGGAGETQYF.

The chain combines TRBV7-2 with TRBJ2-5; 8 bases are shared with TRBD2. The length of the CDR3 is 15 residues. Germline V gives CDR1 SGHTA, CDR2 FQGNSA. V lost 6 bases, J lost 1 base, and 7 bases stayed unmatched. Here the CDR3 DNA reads TGTGCCAGCAGACAAGCAGCGGGGGTCCAAGAGACCCAGTACTTC. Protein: CASRQAAGVQETQYF.

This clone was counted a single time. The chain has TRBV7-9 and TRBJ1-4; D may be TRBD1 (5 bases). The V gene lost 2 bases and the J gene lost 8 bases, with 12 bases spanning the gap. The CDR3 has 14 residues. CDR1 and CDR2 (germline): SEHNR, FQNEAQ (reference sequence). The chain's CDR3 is CASSLQGLKEKLFF. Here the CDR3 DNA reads TGTGCCAGCAGCTTACAGGGCTTAAAGGAAAAACTGTTTTTT.

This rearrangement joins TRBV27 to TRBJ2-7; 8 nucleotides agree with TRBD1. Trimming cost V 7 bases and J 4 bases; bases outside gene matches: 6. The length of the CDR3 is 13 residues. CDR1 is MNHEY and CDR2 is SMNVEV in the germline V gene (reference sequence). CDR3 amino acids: CASKRTGSYEQYF. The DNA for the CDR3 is TGTGCCAGCAAACGGACAGGGTCTTACGAGCAGTACTTC.

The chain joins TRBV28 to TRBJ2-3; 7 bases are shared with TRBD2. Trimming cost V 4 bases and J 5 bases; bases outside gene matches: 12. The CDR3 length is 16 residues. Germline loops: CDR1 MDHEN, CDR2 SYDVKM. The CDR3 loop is CASSSPQAGVRDTQYF. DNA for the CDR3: TGTGCCAGCAGTTCCCCCCAGGCGGGAGTAAGAGATACGCAGTATTTT.